This TCR beta chain stems from a study of cytomegalovirus exposure and HLA in healthy donors. Trimming removed 7 bases from V and 1 base from J, with 23 bases in between. There are 17 residues in the CDR3. In germline, CDR1 is SGHRS, CDR2 YFSETQ. Note on this clone: Its target is unknown.

The PCR ran on 60 Vbeta and 13 Jbeta primers. Clones were sequenced by immunoSEQ multiplex PCR, and TCRdb holds only the in-frame ones, with some missing. This table holds about 74,000 clones, over 60% found once. General study results and limits: The sole available immune exposure information was CMV serostatus. Reports described diagnosis of cytomegalovirus status by the classifier as highly specific and sensitive. Common viral pathogens seemed, in a later analysis, to connect with several of the most significant clusters.

This TCR derives from a woman between 35 and 50 years old in good health and CMV-seropositive. The rearrangement uses TRBV5-1 and TRBJ1-2; D gene unclear. The sequenced sample was PBMCs. The CDR3 nucleotides read TGCGCCAGCCGACTTTCGGTTCGAGAGAGTGATAACTATGGCTACACCTTC. Translating it yields CASRLSVRESDNYGYTF.